This entry lists 5 T cell receptor beta chains sequenced from one sample in a study of OX40 agonist ivuxolimab in advanced cancers. The method behind the library was the immunoSEQ multiplex PCR assay. TCRdb re-hosts the immuneACCESS table, in-frame sequences only. Its copies lack some clones; in the studies checked, an unresolved V gene accounts for under half of them, and the cause for the rest is not known. This sample is represented by roughly 53,000 clones; roughly 90% of them were singletons. Jointly, the top ten make up under 5.5% of the sample. Sequences were derived from CD4+ or CD8+ T cells sorted from blood, sampled in a trial of the OX40 agonist ivuxolimab. These receptors were collected from an adult with an advanced solid tumor such as melanoma, head and neck, liver or kidney cancer.

This chain connects TRBV6-5 to TRBJ2-1; D not resolved. Germline V gene lookup returns CDR1 MNHEY and CDR2 SVGAGI. The CDR3 runs to 15 residues. V shed 7 bases and J shed 0 bases, with 13 bases lying between them. This CDR3 is CASTRTESSYNEQFF. The CDR3 region has the DNA TGTGCCAGCACCCGGACGGAAAGCTCCTACAATGAGCAGTTCTTC.

The V gene is TRBV10-3, the J gene TRBJ1-3; the D gene is possibly TRBD1 (6 bases). This CDR3 has 15 residues. Between the trimmed V and J ends, which lost 4 bases and 2 bases, there was a span of 12 bases. CDR1 and CDR2 from the germline V gene are ENHRY and SYGVKD. The CDR3 region has the DNA TGTGCCATCAGTGGACAGGAGAGCGCTGGAAACACCATATATTTT. It is translated as CAISGQESAGNTIYF.

The chain has TRBV21-1 and TRBJ2-5; TRBD1, the D gene given by the table, was not confirmed from the DNA. TRBV21-1 corresponds to a pseudogene. The CDR3 consists of 16 residues. The DNA for the CDR3 is TGTGCCAGCAGCAAATTATGGGCCAGGGCGAAAGAGACCCAGTACTTC. Translation gives CASSKLWARAKETQYF.

V and J are TRBV5-4 and TRBJ1-2; D gene unclear. CDR1 is SGHNT, CDR2 YYREEE, per germline (reference sequence). Trimming removed 0 bases at V and 1 base at J, with 7 bases between. This CDR3 contains 14 residues. The CDR3: CASSLGSLNYGYTF. The CDR3 nucleotides read TGTGCCAGCAGCTTGGGCAGCCTTAACTATGGCTACACCTTC.

The chain is built from TRBV6-1 and TRBJ2-7, with D perhaps assigned TRBD1 or TRBD2 (7 bases each). Trimming pared 6 bases from V and 10 bases from J, leaving 13 bases between. The germline CDR1 and CDR2 sequences are MNHNS and SASEGT. This CDR3 has 11 residues. CDR3 DNA: TGTGCCAGCAGCTTGGGAGGGGGCCAGTACTTC. This codes for CASSLGGGQYF.